Listed below are T cell receptor beta chains from one sample, sequenced in a study of T cells in Graves' hyperthyroidism and ophthalmopathy. TCRdb independently ran MiXCR on the multiplex PCR reads; one entry per CDR3 protein. The sample has over 300,000 distinct CDR3 sequences, 11% to 15% seen once. What was sequenced was blood. Receptors were obtained from a woman aged 55-70 years with Graves' hyperthyroidism. CDR3s include the opening cysteine and the closing phenylalanine or tryptophan. The D gene is left open where the match is weak. Expanded clones get a size class; other rows say once, few or many, or leave the size out.

TRBD1	TRBV14	TRBJ1-2	many	CASSLDRAHGYTF	TGTGCCAGCAGTCTCGACAGGGCTCATGGCTACACCTTC
TRBD2	TRBV6-1	TRBJ2-7	many	CASSGVAGGPYEQYF	TGTGCCAGCAGTGGCGTAGCGGGAGGGCCTTACGAGCAGTACTTC
TRBD2	TRBV12-3/TRBV12-4	TRBJ2-2	many	CASTPPGLAGGGTGELFF	TGTGCCAGCACTCCCCCGGGACTAGCGGGTGGGGGCACCGGGGAGCTGTTTTTT
TRBD2	TRBV5-1	TRBJ2-7	many	CASSFSGSETYEQYF	TGCGCCAGCAGCTTTAGCGGGAGTGAAACCTACGAGCAGTACTTC
TRBD2	TRBV7-3	TRBJ2-1	few	CASSLAGGPRNEQFF	TGTGCCAGCAGCTTAGCGGGAGGGCCACGCAATGAGCAGTTCTTC
TRBD1	TRBV6-1	TRBJ1-5	many	CASSPDREWQPQHF	TGTGCCAGCAGTCCCGACAGGGAATGGCAGCCCCAGCATTTT
-	TRBV7-3	TRBJ2-5	few	CASSPRGNQETQYF	TGTGCCAGCAGCCCCCGCGGGAACCAAGAGACCCAGTACTTC
-	TRBV12-3/TRBV12-4	TRBJ1-2	many	CASSHGESYGYTF	TGTGCCAGCAGCCACGGTGAGAGCTATGGCTACACCTTC
TRBD2	TRBV11-2	TRBJ2-7	many	CASSLDPGLAGVKQYF	TGTGCCAGCAGCTTAGACCCGGGACTAGCGGGAGTGAAGCAGTACTTC
-	TRBV6-1	TRBJ1-3	many	CASSEQRLGDTIYF	TGTGCCAGCAGTGAACAGCGTCTAGGGGACACCATATATTTT
TRBD2	TRBV5-1	TRBJ2-7	many	CASSEAGVSYEQYF	TGCGCCAGCAGCGAAGCGGGAGTATCCTACGAGCAGTACTTC
-	TRBV5-1	TRBJ1-6	-	CASSLGTVDSSPLHF	TGCGCCAGCAGCCTCGGGACCGTTGATAGTTCACCCCTCCACTTT
TRBD1	TRBV5-1	TRBJ1-1	few	CASSSIYRGPNTEAFF	TGCGCCAGCAGCTCCATTTACAGGGGGCCGAACACTGAAGCTTTCTTT
TRBD1	TRBV7-8	TRBJ2-7	-	CASSLRGGQGAYEQYF	TGTGCCAGCAGCTTAAGGGGGGGACAGGGGGCCTACGAGCAGTACTTC
-	TRBV6-2/TRBV6-3	TRBJ2-6	-	CASSPTGTGRANVLTF	TGTGCCAGCAGCCCTACTGGGACGGGACGGGCCAACGTCCTGACTTTC
-	TRBV28	TRBJ2-3	many	CASSLRRDRTDTQYF	TGTGCCAGCAGTTTAAGGCGGGATAGAACAGATACGCAGTATTTT
-	TRBV5-1	TRBJ2-3	many	CASRRQPTDTQYF	TGCGCCAGCCGCCGACAGCCCACAGATACGCAGTATTTT
TRBD2	TRBV3-1	TRBJ2-1	many	CASSPQTSGTGNEQFF	TGTGCCAGCAGCCCCCAGACTAGCGGGACGGGAAATGAGCAGTTCTTC
-	TRBV11-1	TRBJ2-7	-	CASSSSRVTYEQYF	TGTGCCAGCAGCTCGAGCCGGGTCACCTACGAGCAGTACTTC
-	TRBV27	TRBJ2-1	many	CASSHGWGNEQFF	TGTGCCAGCAGTCACGGCTGGGGCAATGAGCAGTTCTTC
-	TRBV4-1	TRBJ2-7	-	CASSQVKLLGEQYF	TGCGCCAGCAGCCAAGTAAAGCTCCTCGGCGAGCAGTACTTC
TRBD1	TRBV6-6	TRBJ2-1	many	CASSYLGTAAYNEQFF	TGTGCCAGCAGTTACCTAGGGACAGCCGCCTACAATGAGCAGTTCTTC
-	TRBV20-1	TRBJ1-2	many	CSANERKSLGGYTF	TGCAGTGCCAACGAGAGAAAGTCCCTCGGGGGCTACACCTTC
-	TRBV7-9	TRBJ2-5	-	CASSLDSVGKTQYF	TGTGCCAGCAGTTTAGATAGCGTGGGGAAGACCCAGTACTTC
-	TRBV5-1	TRBJ1-5	many	CASSLEGDGNQPQHF	TGCGCCAGCAGCTTGGAGGGGGATGGCAATCAGCCCCAGCATTTT
TRBD1	TRBV10-3	TRBJ2-7	-	CAISDPGQGIHEQYF	TGTGCCATCAGTGACCCGGGACAGGGAATCCACGAGCAGTACTTC
-	TRBV20-1	TRBJ2-5	-	CSARISGEETQYF	TGCAGTGCTAGGATTAGCGGCGAAGAGACCCAGTACTTC
TRBD2	TRBV5-1	TRBJ2-5	few	CASSLTSGSEAQYF	TGCGCCAGCAGCTTGACTAGCGGGAGTGAGGCCCAGTACTTC
-	TRBV27	TRBJ2-2	-	CASSSQLWGGTGELFF	TGTGCCAGCAGTTCACAGTTGTGGGGAGGCACCGGGGAGCTGTTTTTT
-	TRBV4-2	TRBJ2-7	few	CASSQVATSSNEQYF	TGTGCCAGCAGCCAAGTAGCCACTAGCAGCAACGAGCAGTACTTC
-	TRBV20-1	TRBJ2-7	-	CSAGPRTTISEQYF	TGCAGTGCTGGGCCACGGACTACCATCAGCGAGCAGTACTTC
TRBD2	TRBV7-8	TRBJ2-2	many	CASSPGLAANTGELFF	TGTGCCAGCAGCCCGGGACTAGCGGCGAACACCGGGGAGCTGTTTTTT
-	TRBV19	TRBJ2-1	few	CASSISARNEQFF	TGTGCCAGTAGTATTTCGGCTCGAAATGAGCAGTTCTTC
TRBD1	TRBV2	TRBJ1-1	many	CASSTGDRVRGTEAFF	TGTGCCAGCAGTACCGGGGACAGGGTGAGGGGCACTGAAGCTTTCTTT
TRBD2	TRBV20-1	TRBJ2-1	many	CSAAPSGSYNEQFF	TGCAGTGCCGCCCCTAGCGGGTCCTACAATGAGCAGTTCTTC
-	TRBV20-1	TRBJ2-4	few	CSATGGTGRNIQYF	TGCAGTGCTACGGGGGGGACAGGTAGAAACATTCAGTACTTC
-	TRBV19	TRBJ1-1	-	CASRTYSMNTEAFF	TGTGCCAGTAGGACATACAGTATGAACACTGAAGCTTTCTTT
TRBD2	TRBV6-1	TRBJ2-7	few	CASSSKSGTSEGEQYF	TGTGCCAGCAGTTCTAAGAGCGGGACTAGCGAAGGCGAGCAGTACTTC
-	TRBV11-3	TRBJ2-7	-	CASSSDSDYEQYF	TGTGCCAGCAGTTCCGACTCTGACTACGAGCAGTACTTC
-	TRBV7-8	TRBJ2-3	many	CASSPRGRELVTDTQYF	TGTGCCAGCAGCCCTCGGGGGCGGGAGCTTGTCACAGATACGCAGTATTTT
TRBD2	TRBV20-1	TRBJ2-1	-	CSASILGLARSTNEQFF	TGCAGTGCTAGTATTTTGGGACTAGCGAGGAGCACGAATGAGCAGTTCTTC
TRBD2	TRBV6-1	TRBJ2-2	few	CASRSFRTSGRYGTGELFF	TGTGCCAGCAGATCTTTCAGGACTAGCGGGAGATATGGCACCGGGGAGCTGTTTTTT
-	TRBV18	TRBJ2-3	-	CASSPRQAHTQYF	TGTGCCAGCTCACCAAGGCAGGCCCACACGCAGTATTTT
TRBD2	TRBV10-3	TRBJ2-1	few	CAISESTSPRGQFF	TGTGCCATCAGTGAGTCGACTAGCCCAAGAGGGCAGTTCTTC
TRBD1	TRBV5-1	TRBJ2-7	-	CASSLVPPGQGYEQYF	TGCGCCAGCAGCTTGGTCCCTCCGGGACAGGGGTACGAGCAGTACTTC
-	TRBV11-2	TRBJ2-1	-	CASSSPLEGSYNEQFF	TGTGCCAGCAGCTCCCCGTTGGAGGGGTCCTACAATGAGCAGTTCTTC
TRBD1	TRBV2	TRBJ1-4	many	CASSPGAGGASNEKLFF	TGTGCCAGCAGCCCCGGGGCAGGGGGCGCATCTAATGAAAAACTGTTTTTT
-	TRBV12-3/TRBV12-4	TRBJ2-1	few	CASSFGPGVQFF	TGTGCCAGCAGTTTTGGCCCGGGAGTGCAGTTCTTC
-	TRBV20-1	TRBJ1-2	many	CSARTANYGYTF	TGCAGTGCCAGGACAGCAAACTATGGCTACACCTTC
-	TRBV20-1	TRBJ1-2	-	CSARDLEQGYGYTF	TGCAGTGCTAGAGATCTGGAACAGGGATATGGCTACACCTTC